These T cell receptor beta chains were read from a single sample in a study of shared clonotypes between healthy human individuals. Assay: immunoSEQ multiplex PCR; the TCRdb copy retains only in-frame clones and omits some. The sample holds just over 2,000,000 clones, less than 95% seen once. Material: naive CD8+ T cells sorted from blood. The source of these receptors is a young man in good health. CDR3s include the opening cysteine and the closing phenylalanine or tryptophan. A D gene is named only where the DNA matches it firmly. Only some rows state a clone size, as once, few, many or a class for expanded clones.

J | V | size | D | DNA | CDR3
TRBJ2-7 | TRBV7-9 | . | . | TGTGCCAGCAGCCGCACGTTTTTAGGGACCTACGAGCAGTACTTC | CASSRTFLGTYEQYF
TRBJ2-1 | TRBV2 | . | TRBD2 | TGTGCCAGCTTGGCTAGCGGATACAATGAGCAGTTCTTC | CASLASGYNEQFF
TRBJ2-1 | TRBV19 | few | . | TGTGCCAGACTAATAAAGCGCAATAAGTTCTTC | CARLIKRNKFF
TRBJ2-3 | TRBV13 | . | . | TGTGCCAGCAGCTTAATTGGTTCTCCAGATACGCAGTATTTT | CASSLIGSPDTQYF
TRBJ2-7 | TRBV6-1 | once | . | TGTGCCAGCAGTGAAGGCGGTTACGAGCAGTACTTC | CASSEGGYEQYF
TRBJ1-5 | TRBV28 | . | . | TGTGCCAGCAGTTTGGGGCAGGGGAGGCAGCCCCAGCATTTT | CASSLGQGRQPQHF
TRBJ2-7 | TRBV28 | . | . | TGTGCCAGCAGGCCCACCGGGACTTACCCCTACGAGCAGTACTTC | CASRPTGTYPYEQYF
TRBJ1-1 | TRBV5-6 | . | TRBD1 | TGTGCCAGCAGCTCAGGGGGCGCGTACACTGAAGCTTTCTTT | CASSSGGAYTEAFF
TRBJ2-7 | TRBV4-1 | . | . | TGCGCCAGCAGCCAAATACACGGGGGCCCCTACGAGCAGTACTTC | CASSQIHGGPYEQYF
TRBJ2-7 | TRBV4-3 | . | TRBD1 | TGCGCCAGCAGCCAGGGGACAGGGAAAGGAGAGGACGAGCAGTACTTC | CASSQGTGKGEDEQYF
TRBJ2-2 | TRBV29-1 | . | . | TGCAGCGTTTTTATCACCGGGGAGCTGTTTTTT | CSVFITGELFF
TRBJ2-7 | TRBV5-4 | . | TRBD1 | TGTGCCAGCAGCTACCCAGGACAGGACGTACGGGAGCAGTACTTC | CASSYPGQDVREQYF
TRBJ2-7 | TRBV11-2 | once | . | TGTGCCAGCAGCTTAACTTCAGAAAAGCAGTACTTC | CASSLTSEKQYF
TRBJ2-5 | TRBV2 | once | TRBD2 | TGTGCCAGCGAAGTAGCGGGAGCGGAGACCCAGTACTTC | CASEVAGAETQYF